Each of the 20 T cell receptor beta chains below was sequenced from the same sample in a study of beta chain features in type 1 diabetes. Investigators reverse transcribed all isolated RNA, so they sequenced expressed TCRB transcripts. Generated by immunoSEQ multiplex PCR, the TCRdb table keeps only in-frame clones and is missing some. The sample includes roughly 610,000 clones, 15% of them seen just once. The sequenced material came from naive CD4+ T cells from blood. The source of these receptors is a man younger than 30 in good health.

The chain uses TRBV7-2 and TRBJ2-7; 11 bases match TRBD2. V was clipped by 5 bases and J by 7 bases; unmatched bases: 10. The CDR3 length is 15 residues. Germline V gives CDR1 SGHTA, CDR2 FQGNSA. CDR3 bases: TGTGCCAGCAGCCAACGACTAGCGGGGACTGGGGAGCAGTACTTC. It yields the protein CASSQRLAGTGEQYF.

As to this clone: Additional DNA sequences in this sample encode the identical CDR3. The chain joins TRBV28 to TRBJ1-1, with D unresolved. This CDR3 contains 11 residues. Trimming left V 8 bases short and J 1 base short, with 5 bases between. Germline values: CDR1 MDHEN, CDR2 SYDVKM. As DNA, the CDR3 is TGTGCCAGCGGCGGGAACACTGAAGCTTTCTTT. Residues: CASGGNTEAFF.

A remark on this clone: The same CDR3 can be traced to other DNA sequences in this sample. The gene calls are TRBV28 and TRBJ1-1, with D hard to call. Trimming cost V 8 bases and J 2 bases, with 9 bases left between them. Germline values: CDR1 MDHEN, CDR2 SYDVKM. The CDR3 is 12 amino acids. The CDR3 sequence is CASGLGNTEAFF. The CDR3 bases are TGTGCCAGCGGTCTTGGAAACACTGAAGCTTTCTTT.

This chain links TRBV5-1 with TRBJ2-7; the match to TRBD2 covers 10 bases. Germline assignment: CDR1 SGHRS and CDR2 YFSETQ. The CDR3 has 14 residues. The V gene end was trimmed by 4 bases and the J gene end by 4 bases; junction bases not matched to a gene: 5. The CDR3 here is CASSGGLAKYEQYF. In DNA form, the CDR3 reads TGCGCCAGCAGCGGGGGACTAGCGAAGTACGAGCAGTACTTC. The variable domain in full, with the rest retrieved from reference TRBV5-1 and TRBJ2-7, is KAGVTQTPRYLIKTRGQQVTLSCSPISGHRSVSWYQQTPGQGLQFLFEYFSETQRNKGNFPGRFSGRQFSNSRSEMNVSTLELGDSALYLCASSGGLAKYEQYFGPGTRLTVT.

The J gene is TRBJ2-5, the V gene TRBV2; no clear D gene. CDR1 is SNHLY, CDR2 FYNNEI, per germline. The V gene lost 7 bases and the J gene lost 0 bases, with 9 bases spanning the gap. This CDR3 has 13 residues. The CDR3 coding sequence is TGTGCCAGCACTGGCGAGTACCAAGAGACCCAGTACTTC. Its protein product is CASTGEYQETQYF. Full variable domain (rest looked up from reference TRBV2 and TRBJ2-5): EPEVTQTPSHQVTQMGQEVILRCVPISNHLYFYWYRQILGQKVEFLVSFYNNEISEKSEIFDDQFSVERPDGSNFTLKIRSTKLEDSAMYFCASTGEYQETQYFGPGTRLLVL.

This clone was seen only a few times. The V gene is TRBV30, the J gene TRBJ1-2; no definite D call. The germline gives CDR1 GTSNPN, CDR2 SVGIG (reference sequence). Trimming left V 5 bases short and J 7 bases short, with 14 bases between. This CDR3 region has 12 residues. Written as DNA, the CDR3 is TGTGCCTGGCCTGGAAAGGAGGGTGGCTACACCTTC. It is translated as CAWPGKEGGYTF.

This clone was seen at least ten times. The chain recombines TRBV2 with TRBJ2-1; D might be TRBD2 (6 bases). Between the trimmed V and J ends, which lost 10 bases and 2 bases, there was a span of 12 bases. The CDR3 has 13 residues. Germline loops: CDR1 SNHLY, CDR2 FYNNEI. For the CDR3, the DNA is TGTGCCAACGCGGGACGGACCTACAATGAGCAGTTCTTC. Amino acid sequence: CANAGRTYNEQFF.

This sequence joins TRBV5-1 and TRBJ2-2, with TRBD2 matching 8 bases. The trim removed 4 bases at V and 1 base at J, leaving 6 bases unmatched. The CDR3 contains 16 residues. CDR1 is SGHRS and CDR2 is YFSETQ in the germline V gene. CDR3 amino acids: CASSPQAGVNTGELFF. The CDR3, as DNA: TGCGCCAGCAGCCCCCAAGCGGGAGTGAACACCGGGGAGCTGTTTTTT.

This chain joins TRBV21-1 and TRBJ1-4; TRBD1 reflects the table's D call only, with no check against the DNA. TRBV21-1 is described as a pseudogene. There are 18 residues in the CDR3. In nucleotides, the CDR3 is TGTGCCAGCAGCCGGGGACAGGGGTTATTGGTTCGGAATGAAAAACTGTTTTTT. Translated: CASSRGQGLLVRNEKLFF.

The V and J genes are TRBV4-1 and TRBJ2-7; 12 bases are shared with TRBD1. Trimming cost V 1 base and J 7 bases; bases outside gene matches: 8. Per the germline V gene, CDR1 is MGHRA and CDR2 is YSYEKL. The CDR3 is 16 residues long. The CDR3 is CASSQGEGDRGLEQYF. The CDR3 DNA follows: TGCGCCAGCAGCCAAGGTGAGGGGGACAGGGGGCTTGAGCAGTACTTC.

The chain combines TRBV5-4 with TRBJ1-3, with 10 bases fitting TRBD1. J was trimmed by 4 bases and V by 5 bases; bases with no gene match: 6. The CDR3 totals 15 residues. Germline V gene sequence: CDR1 SGHNT, CDR2 YYREEE (reference sequence). The CDR3 coding sequence is TGTGCCAGCAGGCCCGGGACAGGGGACGGAAACACCATATATTTT. It translates to CASRPGTGDGNTIYF.

The V and J genes are TRBV10-3 and TRBJ1-2; D is undetermined. The V gene's germline CDR1 is ENHRY and CDR2 SYGVKD. Trimming shortened V by 5 bases and J by 2 bases, and 9 bases separated the two germline ends. CDR3 length equals 13 residues. CDR3 sequence: CAISQDSNYGYTF. The CDR3 nucleotides are TGTGCCATCAGTCAGGACTCCAACTATGGCTACACCTTC.

The chain recombines TRBV5-6 with TRBJ2-1, with 7 bases identical to TRBD1. CDR1 is SGHDT and CDR2 is YYEEEE in the germline V gene. This CDR3 contains 12 residues. V gave up 2 bases and J gave up 8 bases; unmatched junction bases: 1. The CDR3 DNA follows: TGTGCCAGCAGCTTCAGGGGGTATGAGCAGTTCTTC. It is translated as CASSFRGYEQFF.

The rearrangement uses TRBV21-1 and TRBJ2-1. TRBV21-1 is classified as a pseudogene. The CDR3 has 16 residues. CDR3 DNA: TGTGCCAGCAGCGCGCCGGGACGGAGCTCCTACAATGAGCAGTTCTTC. Its protein product is CASSAPGRSSYNEQFF.

This clone was observed a handful of times. The chain joins TRBV29-1 to TRBJ2-1; 8 bases align to TRBD2. From germline, CDR1 is SQVTM and CDR2 ANQGSEA. V dropped 6 bases and J dropped 0; count of bases not matched to a gene: 7. This CDR3 is 15 amino acids long. The DNA of the CDR3 is TGCAGCGTCCGGCGGGGGGCTAGCTCCTACAATGAGCAGTTCTTC. This sequence encodes CSVRRGASSYNEQFF.

The rearrangement joins TRBV7-3 to TRBJ2-1; 16 bases are shared with TRBD2. Losses at the gene ends were 5 bases for V and 8 bases for J; bases not matched to a gene: 18. CDR1 SGHTA and CDR2 FQGTGA come from the germline V gene. The CDR3 consists of 20 residues. CDR3 loop: CASSPQPGLAGGQGQYEQFF. CDR3 in DNA: TGTGCCAGCAGCCCCCAACCGGGACTAGCGGGGGGGCAGGGGCAATATGAGCAGTTCTTC.

This clone was seen a single time. This rearrangement joins TRBV11-3 to TRBJ2-2; 9 nucleotides line up with TRBD1. The J segment lost 4 bases and the V segment lost 5 bases, leaving 5 bases of the junction unmatched. This CDR3 comprises 15 residues. The germline V gene has CDR1 SGHNT and CDR2 YENEEA. CDR3 sequence: CASSEGQGGTGELFF. Written as DNA, the CDR3 is TGTGCCAGCAGCGAGGGACAGGGTGGCACCGGGGAGCTGTTTTTT.

This clone appeared a few times. The rearrangement links TRBV27 to TRBJ2-2; D is unclear. V lost 6 bases and J lost 1, with 18 bases in between. Germline CDR1 and CDR2: MNHEY and SMNVEV (reference sequence). The CDR3 totals 17 residues. As DNA, the CDR3 is TGTGCCAGCAGCCCTTGGGAACGGCAGCGGAACACCGGGGAGCTGTTTTTT. This encodes CASSPWERQRNTGELFF.

The chain links TRBV4-3 to TRBJ2-1; 12 positions agree with TRBD1. From germline, CDR1 is LGHNA and CDR2 YSLEER. Trimming cost V 0 bases and J 0 bases; bases outside gene matches: 9. CDR3 length: 20 residues. CDR3 sequence reads: CASSQDAGQGARGSYNEQFF. CDR3 bases: TGCGCCAGCAGCCAAGACGCGGGACAGGGGGCGCGGGGCTCCTACAATGAGCAGTTCTTC.

The V gene is TRBV18, the J gene TRBJ2-2, with 7 bases matching TRBD1. The CDR3 has 15 amino acids. After removal of 5 bases from V and 5 bases from J, the junction contained 8 bases not matched to a gene. Germline CDR1 KGHSH, CDR2 LQKENI. This chain's CDR3 is CASSATGDETGELFF. The CDR3 DNA sequence: TGTGCCAGCTCAGCCACAGGGGACGAAACCGGGGAGCTGTTTTTT.